The 2 T cell receptor beta chains in this list originate from one sample, sequenced in a study of radiation and T cells in renal cell carcinoma. The time point was: blood 4 weeks post-SBRT, at nephrectomy. Described treatment: 15 Gy SBRT to primary tumor, nephrectomy 4 weeks later. This table comes from immunoSEQ multiplex PCR, and its TCRdb copy is limited to in-frame clones, with some not included. The sample lists about 140,000 clones, 65% to 90% seen once, with about 17% in the top ten. Sample: blood, taken from a patient whose treatment included radiotherapy and nephrectomy. These receptors were taken from a woman in her forties or fifties with renal cell carcinoma.

This rearrangement joins TRBV4-1 to TRBJ2-3, with a weak D call TRBD2 (7 bases). Trimming pared 8 bases from V and 4 bases from J, leaving 16 bases between. CDR1 and CDR2 from the germline V gene are MGHRA and YSYEKL. This CDR3 spans 14 amino acids. Here the CDR3 reads CASQKGGGSDTQYF. DNA of the CDR3: TGCGCCAGCCAAAAAGGCGGGGGCTCAGATACGCAGTATTTT.

The chain employs TRBV9 and TRBJ1-1; D is possibly TRBD1 (6 bases). V was clipped by 5 bases and J by 2 bases, with 10 bases between them. Germline V gene lookup returns CDR1 SGDLS and CDR2 YYNGEE. This CDR3 is 13 amino acids long. Here the CDR3 reads CASSGQLNTEAFF. The DNA for the CDR3 is TGTGCCAGCAGTGGACAGCTAAACACTGAAGCTTTCTTT.